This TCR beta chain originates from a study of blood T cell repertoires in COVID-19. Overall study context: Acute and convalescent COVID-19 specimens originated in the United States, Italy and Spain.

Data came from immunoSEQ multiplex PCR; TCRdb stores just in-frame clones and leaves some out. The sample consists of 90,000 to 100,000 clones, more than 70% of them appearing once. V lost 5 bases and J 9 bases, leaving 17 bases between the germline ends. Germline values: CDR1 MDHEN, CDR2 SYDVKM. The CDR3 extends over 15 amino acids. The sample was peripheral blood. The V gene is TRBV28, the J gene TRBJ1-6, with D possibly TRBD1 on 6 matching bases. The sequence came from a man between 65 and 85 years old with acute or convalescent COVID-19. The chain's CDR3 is CASSLGGTTGSPLHF. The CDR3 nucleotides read TGTGCCAGCAGTCTAGGGGGAACAACAGGTTCACCCCTCCACTTT. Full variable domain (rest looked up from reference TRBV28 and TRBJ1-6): DVKVTQSSRYLVKRTGEKVFLECVQDMDHENMFWYRQDPGLGLRLIYFSYDVKMKEKGDIPEGYSVSREKKERFSLILESASTNQTSMYLCASSLGGTTGSPLHFGNGTRLTVT.